This T cell receptor beta chain was documented in a study of T-cell reconstitution after alpha-beta-depleted transplantation in children. Study conclusions and caveats: It was surviving recipient T cells and thymic progenitors that gave some patients high TCRbeta diversity at day 60.

Preparation of the TCRbeta library involved a method that used unique molecular identifiers. TCRdb re-called the PCR reads with MiXCR, one entry per CDR3 protein. This repertoire shows 500,000 or so distinct CDR3 sequences, about an eighth found once; its top ten account for about 14%. As concerns this clonotype: Antigen unknown.

Germline V gene data show CDR1 as MNHEY and CDR2 as SVGEGT. This CDR3 has 14 amino acids. Germline trimming cut 7 bases from V and 9 bases from J; bases unmatched to any gene: 13. This sequence joins TRBV6-2 or TRBV6-3 and TRBJ2-3; 7 bases agree with TRBD2. The source is a female patient aged 2-15 years who had a stem cell transplant for aplastic anemia, so the T cells may come from the graft donor. The sequencing used PBMCs, mostly from graft donor cells, collected 180 days after TCRalphabeta/CD19-depleted stem cell transplant. The CDR3 is CASTYDSGVKTQYF. As DNA, the CDR3 is TGTGCCAGCACCTACGACAGCGGGGTAAAAACGCAGTATTTT.